These T cell receptor beta chains were read from a single sample in a study of PD-L1 blockade in urothelial cancer. Assay: immunoSEQ multiplex PCR; the TCRdb copy retains only in-frame clones and omits some. The top ten hold 1.6% of the sample, which has tens of thousands of clones, around 90% seen once. The source was PBMCs, collected around atezolizumab (anti-PD-L1) treatment. The receptors stem from a man aged 55 to 69 with urothelial cancer. CDR3s include the opening cysteine and the closing phenylalanine or tryptophan. A D gene is named only where the DNA matches it firmly. Not every row has a clone size; where given, it reads once, few, many or a size class.

TGCAGCGTTGCTGACACCCACTATGGCTACACCTTC	CSVADTHYGYTF	TRBV29-1	once	TRBJ1-2	.
TGTGCCAGCAGTTCTCGAAAACTAGCGGGAGGGCGGCCAGACAATGAGCAGTTCTTC	CASSSRKLAGGRPDNEQFF	TRBV27	.	TRBJ2-1	TRBD2
TGTGCCAGCAGCGTAGAACAACAAGAGACCCAGTACTTC	CASSVEQQETQYF	TRBV9	.	TRBJ2-5	.
TGTGCCAGCAGCTCCCAAGCGGGAGCCTCCTACGAGCAGTACTTC	CASSSQAGASYEQYF	TRBV27	.	TRBJ2-7	TRBD2
TGTGCCAGCAGTCAACCCCGGACAGGGAACTACGAGCAGTACTTC	CASSQPRTGNYEQYF	TRBV27	.	TRBJ2-7	TRBD1
TGTGCCAGCAGTGCAGGGGGCACTGAAGCTTTCTTT	CASSAGGTEAFF	TRBV6-1	.	TRBJ1-1	TRBD1
TGTGCCAGCAGTGACGGAACTAGCGGGGGTAACAATGAGCAGTTCTTC	CASSDGTSGGNNEQFF	TRBV6-4	.	TRBJ2-1	TRBD2
TGTGCCAGCAGCTCGGGGACTGCTCGTCCGGGCGAGCAGTACTTC	CASSSGTARPGEQYF	TRBV5-8	.	TRBJ2-7	.
TGTGCCAGCACTCGGACAGGGGGAGACACCGGGGAGCTGTTTTTT	CASTRTGGDTGELFF	TRBV6-6	.	TRBJ2-2	TRBD1
TGCGCCAGCAGTGTTGACAGGGTAAGTAATTCACCCCTCCACTTT	CASSVDRVSNSPLHF	TRBV10-1	.	TRBJ1-6	TRBD1
TGTGCCTGGAGTGTAGGGGGAGATACGCAGTATTTT	CAWSVGGDTQYF	TRBV30	.	TRBJ2-3	.
TGTGCCAGCAGCGTAGAACCACAAGAGAACACTGAAGCTTTCTTT	CASSVEPQENTEAFF	TRBV9	few	TRBJ1-1	.
TGCGCCAGCAGCCAAGATTATCTAGTGGGCACTGAAGCTTTCTTT	CASSQDYLVGTEAFF	TRBV4-3	.	TRBJ1-1	.
TGTGCCAGCAGCTTGCCGGGACAGGGACACAATGAGCAGTTCTTC	CASSLPGQGHNEQFF	TRBV5-6	few	TRBJ2-1	TRBD1
TGTGCCAGCAGCAAAGTTACGGGAAAAGTAGATACGCAGTATTTT	CASSKVTGKVDTQYF	TRBV21-1	.	TRBJ2-3	.
TGTGCCAGCAGTCCACGGGACACCACCTACGAGCAGTACTTC	CASSPRDTTYEQYF	TRBV6-5	.	TRBJ2-7	.
TGTGCCAGCAGCCCAACAGGGGACGGGTCCTACGAGCAGTACTTC	CASSPTGDGSYEQYF	TRBV6-1	.	TRBJ2-7	TRBD1
TGTGCCAGCAGTTCCCCCCCCGACGAGCAGTACTTC	CASSSPPDEQYF	TRBV28	.	TRBJ2-7	.
TGTGCCAGCAGCTTGGCCGGGACAGGCCAAGAGACCCAGTACTTC	CASSLAGTGQETQYF	TRBV5-8	once	TRBJ2-5	TRBD1
TGTGCCTGGAGTGTAAGACTAGCGGGGGCCGAGACCCAGTACTTC	CAWSVRLAGAETQYF	TRBV30	.	TRBJ2-5	TRBD2
TGTGCCAGCAGTGAGGTCTGGGCGGGGGCGCCCAGTCCTACGCAGTATTTT	CASSEVWAGAPSPTQYF	TRBV2	.	TRBJ2-3	.
TGTGCCAGCAGCTTTGTTTTGGCGGGGGCGGGCGGGGAGCTGTTTTTT	CASSFVLAGAGGELFF	TRBV7-8	.	TRBJ2-2	.
TGTGCCAGCTCAACAAACCAGGCGGGAGCGTGGACAGATACGCAGTATTTT	CASSTNQAGAWTDTQYF	TRBV18	once	TRBJ2-3	TRBD2
TGTGCCAGCTCACCACCGGCCGGGGCCAACGTCCTGACTTTC	CASSPPAGANVLTF	TRBV18	.	TRBJ2-6	.
TGTGCCAGTAGTATACAATACAATGAGCAGTTCTTC	CASSIQYNEQFF	TRBV19	.	TRBJ2-1	.
TGTGCCACCAGCAGAGGGGGGGTCAACTTCTTTCTCGGGAACACTGAAGCTTTCTTT	CATSRGGVNFFLGNTEAFF	TRBV15	.	TRBJ1-1	.
TGTGCCAGCAGTTACCAATCCAGGGCGGGAGAGCAGTACTTC	CASSYQSRAGEQYF	TRBV6-5	few	TRBJ2-7	.
TGTGCCAGCACACTAGCGCTGGTCCCCTACAATGAGCAGTTCTTC	CASTLALVPYNEQFF	TRBV6-4	.	TRBJ2-1	TRBD2
TGCGCCAGCAGCTTCAGGGGGCTTGGGGAAAAACTGTTTTTT	CASSFRGLGEKLFF	TRBV5-1	.	TRBJ1-4	TRBD1
TGTGCCAGCAGTTTGACAGGGCTTACCTCTGGAAACACCATATATTTT	CASSLTGLTSGNTIYF	TRBV6-5	.	TRBJ1-3	TRBD1
TGTGCCAGCAGCCAAGGAAACAGGGCTGGAGCTTTCTTT	CASSQGNRAGAFF	TRBV9	once	TRBJ1-1	.
TGTGCCAGCAGGGAGGTAGGGGGCACCGGGGAGCTGTTTTTT	CASREVGGTGELFF	TRBV7-3	.	TRBJ2-2	.
TGTGCCAGCAGCTTAGATTGGAGGACCGGGGAGCTGTTTTTT	CASSLDWRTGELFF	TRBV11-3	once	TRBJ2-2	.
TGTGCCACCAGCAGAGTTGGGGGGGTTGGTGAAAAACTGTTTTTT	CATSRVGGVGEKLFF	TRBV15	.	TRBJ1-4	.
TGTGCCAGCAGCGCCGGACTAGCGGGGGGGACAGATACGCAGTATTTT	CASSAGLAGGTDTQYF	TRBV9	once	TRBJ2-3	TRBD2
TGTGCCAGCAGCTTAATAGCGGGAGAAGGGGAGACCCAGTACTTC	CASSLIAGEGETQYF	TRBV7-6	.	TRBJ2-5	TRBD2
TGCGCCAGCAGCCAAGGACTGTTCATGAGCTCTGGAAACACCATATATTTT	CASSQGLFMSSGNTIYF	TRBV4-3	.	TRBJ1-3	.
TGCAGCGTCGCCCGGGACAAGGGGACTGAAGCTTTCTTT	CSVARDKGTEAFF	TRBV29-1	.	TRBJ1-1	.
TGTGCCAGCACAAACGGACAGGGCACGAACACTGAAGCTTTCTTT	CASTNGQGTNTEAFF	TRBV9	.	TRBJ1-1	TRBD1
TGTGCCAGCAGGTTCCCGGGACAAAGTCAGCCCCAGCATTTT	CASRFPGQSQPQHF	TRBV5-6	.	TRBJ1-5	.
TGTGCCAGCAGCTTGGCCGGGACAGGGGGAAGCTATGGCTACACCTTC	CASSLAGTGGSYGYTF	TRBV5-4	few	TRBJ1-2	TRBD1